The 27 T cell receptor beta chains presented below share a single source sample, sequenced in a study of blood T cell repertoires in COVID-19. Assay: immunoSEQ multiplex PCR; the TCRdb copy retains only in-frame clones and omits some. The sample consists of 35,000 to 45,000 clones, about 90% of them appearing once. Sequenced input: peripheral blood. The receptors derive from a woman older than 75 with acute or convalescent COVID-19.

V gene TRBV6-6 combines with J gene TRBJ1-3; D is undetermined. Germline V gene lookup returns CDR1 MNHNY and CDR2 SVGAGI (reference sequence). The CDR3 contains 14 residues. V was shortened by 5 bases and J by 0 bases, with 8 bases between the two germline ends. CDR3 bases: TGTGCCAGCAGTCTTCGGTTCTCTGGAAACACCATATATTTT. Residues: CASSLRFSGNTIYF.

The chain links TRBV25-1 to TRBJ2-3, with 11 bases matching TRBD2. The CDR3 is 18 amino acids. Per the germline V gene, CDR1 is MGHDK and CDR2 is SYGVNS. V was clipped by 6 bases and J by 4 bases; unmatched bases: 15. The CDR3 nucleotides are TGTGCCAGCAGGGGGCTAGCGGGGGGTCCTCGGGTTCCAGATACGCAGTATTTT. Translating gives CASRGLAGGPRVPDTQYF.

This clone is a singleton in its sample. This sequence joins TRBV18 and TRBJ2-7; 9 nucleotides agree with TRBD1. This CDR3 is built from 14 residues. Germline loops: CDR1 KGHSH, CDR2 LQKENI. The V segment lost 3 bases and the J segment 6 bases; nucleotides outside the gene matches: 6. This CDR3 is CASSPYGTGSEQYF. Written as DNA, the CDR3 is TGTGCCAGCTCACCTTATGGGACAGGGTCCGAGCAGTACTTC.

The rearrangement uses TRBV4-3 and TRBJ2-3; D call uncertain. Looked up from germline, CDR1 is LGHNA and CDR2 is YSLEER. The CDR3 runs 16 residues. V shed 0 bases and J shed 1 base, with 11 bases lying between them. The CDR3 is CASSQDLEPGTDTQYF. The CDR3 DNA reads as TGCGCCAGCAGCCAAGATCTGGAGCCGGGCACAGATACGCAGTATTTT.

The CDR3 protein is CASSFEGTDTQYF. Here the CDR3 DNA reads TGCGCCAGCAGCTTTGAGGGCACAGATACGCAGTATTTT. The chain uses TRBV5-1 and TRBJ2-3; D remains ambiguous. Per germline, CDR1 SGHRS and CDR2 YFSETQ. The V end was cut by 2 bases, the J end by 1 base, with 5 bases between. There are 13 residues in the CDR3.

V usage is TRBV30 and J usage is TRBJ2-7; D uncertain. The CDR3 is made up of 13 amino acids. V lost 0 bases and J lost 5, with 11 bases in between. The V gene's germline CDR1 is GTSNPN and CDR2 SVGIG (reference sequence). CDR3 in amino acids: CAWSVPNMDEQYF. CDR3 DNA sequence: TGTGCCTGGAGTGTACCGAACATGGACGAGCAGTACTTC.

The gene calls are TRBV5-4 and TRBJ2-2; the D is unclear. The CDR3 consists of 11 residues. The ends were cut back, 1 base at V and 7 bases at J, with 2 bases in the middle. Germline CDR1 is SGHNT and CDR2 is YYREEE (reference sequence). The CDR3 loop reads CASSLYGELFF. CDR3 coding DNA: TGTGCCAGCAGCTTGTACGGGGAGCTGTTTTTT.

This chain joins TRBV18 and TRBJ2-7, with TRBD1 matching over 7 bases. J was trimmed by 3 bases and V by 3 bases; bases with no gene match: 5. CDR3 length: 14 amino acids. Germline-derived CDR1 and CDR2 are KGHSH and LQKENI. CDR3 sequence: CASSPGQESYEQYF. In DNA form, the CDR3 reads TGTGCCAGCTCACCCGGACAGGAGAGCTACGAGCAGTACTTC. Supplemented by reference TRBV18 and TRBJ2-7, the full variable domain reads NAGVMQNPRHLVRRRGQEARLRCSPMKGHSHVYWYRQLPEEGLKFMVYLQKENIIDESGMPKERFSAEFPKEGPSILRIQQVVRGDSAAYFCASSPGQESYEQYFGPGTRLTVT.

This clone appeared once. The rearrangement joins TRBV5-1 to TRBJ1-6; no clear D. This CDR3 has 16 residues. Looked up from germline, CDR1 is SGHRS and CDR2 is YFSETQ. Between the trimmed V and J ends, which lost 3 bases and 7 bases, there was a span of 17 bases. The CDR3 DNA sequence: TGCGCCAGCAGCTCCTCGCTTGGGGAGGGCAATTCACCCCTCCACTTT. Protein: CASSSSLGEGNSPLHF.

The chain combines TRBV9 with TRBJ1-1; the D is unclear. The CDR3 sequence is 14 residues long. Looked up from germline, CDR1 is SGDLS and CDR2 is YYNGEE. Trimming cost V 0 bases and J 1 base, with 7 bases left between them. The CDR3 DNA reads as TGTGCCAGCAGCGTAGGTCCGGGGAACACTGAAGCTTTCTTT. It encodes CASSVGPGNTEAFF.

V usage is TRBV12-5 and J usage is TRBJ1-2, with D possibly TRBD1 on 5 matching bases. This CDR3 spans 13 amino acids. Trimming pared 5 bases from V and 4 bases from J, leaving 11 bases between. Germline assignment: CDR1 LGHNT and CDR2 FRNRAP. The chain's CDR3 is CASGLDISYGYTF. CDR3 nucleotides: TGTGCTAGTGGTCTGGACATTTCCTATGGCTACACCTTC. Complete variable domain (other parts from reference TRBV12-5 and TRBJ1-2): DARVTQTPRHKVTEMGQEVTMRCQPILGHNTVFWYRQTMMQGLELLAYFRNRAPLDDSGMPKDRFSAEMPDATLATLKIQPSEPRDSAVYFCASGLDISYGYTFGSGTRLTVV.

The rearrangement uses TRBV9 and TRBJ1-1, with D possibly TRBD1 on 6 matching bases. The CDR3 covers 16 residues. The germline V gene encodes CDR1 SGDLS and CDR2 YYNGEE. V was cut by 4 bases and J by 1 base, with 17 bases left in between. This chain's CDR3 is CASSRRTGQPNTEAFF. CDR3 nucleotides: TGTGCCAGCAGCCGCCGTACGGGACAACCGAACACTGAAGCTTTCTTT. The full variable domain, its missing parts supplied by reference TRBV9 and TRBJ1-1, is DSGVTQTPKHLITATGQRVTLRCSPRSGDLSVYWYQQSLDQGLQFLIQYYNGEERAKGNILERFSAQQFPDLHSELNLSSLELGDSALYFCASSRRTGQPNTEAFFGQGTRLTVV.

V usage is TRBV10-2 and J usage is TRBJ1-5; D is unresolved. Germline V gene data show CDR1 as WSHSY and CDR2 as SAAADI. The CDR3 contains 14 residues. Trimming stripped 4 bases from V and 2 bases from J, with 9 bases between. The CDR3: CASSASLGNQPQHF. The DNA of the CDR3 is TGCGCCAGCAGTGCCAGTTTGGGCAATCAGCCCCAGCATTTT.

The chain carries TRBV7-3 and TRBJ1-5, with a weak D call TRBD1 (6 bases). There are 13 residues in the CDR3. V was pared by 5 bases and J by 4 bases, with 9 bases between. Germline V CDR1 and CDR2: SGHTA, FQGTGA. CDR3 sequence reads: CASSPDRNQPQHF. CDR3 DNA: TGTGCCAGCAGCCCCGACAGGAATCAGCCCCAGCATTTT.

Here the CDR3 DNA reads TGTGCCAGCAGCTTAGGGGGGTACTCCTACAATGAGCAGTTCTTC. Its protein product is CASSLGGYSYNEQFF. The V gene is TRBV7-3, the J gene TRBJ2-1; perhaps TRBD2 as D (6 bases). The CDR3 spans 15 residues. The germline V and J ends were trimmed by 2 bases and 0 bases, with 8 bases remaining between them. Germline CDR1 reads SGHTA; CDR2 reads FQGTGA. Full variable domain (rest looked up from reference TRBV7-3 and TRBJ2-1): GAGVSQTPSNKVTEKGKYVELRCDPISGHTALYWYRQSLGQGPEFLIYFQGTGAADDSGLPNDRFFAVRPEGSVSTLKIQRTERGDSAVYLCASSLGGYSYNEQFFGPGTRLTVL.

The DNA for the CDR3 is TGTGCCAGCAGTTTTGAAGGAGGTGGCTACACCTTC. It codes for CASSFEGGGYTF. This chain connects TRBV12-3 or TRBV12-4 to TRBJ1-2; the D is unclear. The CDR3 runs 12 residues. Trimming removed 3 bases at V and 7 bases at J, with 9 bases between.

This chain connects TRBV7-3 to TRBJ2-1; TRBD1 is a possible D gene (6 bases). Germline V CDR1 and CDR2: SGHTA, FQGTGA. The CDR3 is 14 amino acids. Trimming pared 5 bases from V and 0 bases from J, leaving 8 bases between. DNA of the CDR3: TGTGCCAGCAGCCCGGACAGCTCCTACAATGAGCAGTTCTTC. This encodes CASSPDSSYNEQFF. The variable domain in full, with the rest retrieved from reference TRBV7-3 and TRBJ2-1, is GAGVSQTPSNKVTEKGKYVELRCDPISGHTALYWYRQSLGQGPEFLIYFQGTGAADDSGLPNDRFFAVRPEGSVSTLKIQRTERGDSAVYLCASSPDSSYNEQFFGPGTRLTVL.

The chain joins TRBV18 to TRBJ1-1, with D unresolved. V was clipped by 2 bases and J by 2 bases, with 9 bases between them. There are 14 residues in the CDR3. The germline V gene encodes CDR1 KGHSH and CDR2 LQKENI. The CDR3 protein is CASSPFSLNTEAFF. The CDR3 coding sequence is TGTGCCAGCTCACCATTTAGCCTTAACACTGAAGCTTTCTTT. The full variable domain, in which reference TRBV18 and TRBJ1-1 provide the parts outside the CDR3, is NAGVMQNPRHLVRRRGQEARLRCSPMKGHSHVYWYRQLPEEGLKFMVYLQKENIIDESGMPKERFSAEFPKEGPSILRIQQVVRGDSAAYFCASSPFSLNTEAFFGQGTRLTVV.

As DNA, the CDR3 is TGCGCCAGCAGCGCGTACAGGAGAAACACCGGGGAGCTGTTTTTT. This gives the protein CASSAYRRNTGELFF. The chain carries TRBV4-1 and TRBJ2-2; TRBD1 might be the D (5 bases). From germline, CDR1 is MGHRA and CDR2 YSYEKL. This CDR3 has 15 amino acids. The V end lost 5 bases, the J end lost 2 bases, and 12 bases lay between the germline ends.

This clone has just one count. This chain links TRBV6-6 with TRBJ1-5, with 9 bases lining up with TRBD1. Trimming at V came to 11 bases and at J to 7 bases, leaving 6 bases not matched to a gene. CDR1 is MNHNY and CDR2 is SVGAGI in the germline V gene (reference sequence). This CDR3 spans 12 amino acids. CDR3 DNA: TGTGCCGGGGGACAGGGAGAACAGCCCCAGCATTTT. Protein sequence: CAGGQGEQPQHF.

The genes are TRBV18 and TRBJ1-6, with 10 bases fitting TRBD1. J was trimmed by 7 bases and V by 2 bases; bases with no gene match: 2. Germline V gives CDR1 KGHSH, CDR2 LQKENI. The CDR3 has 15 residues. CDR3 sequence: CASSPGQGGNSPLHF. CDR3 in DNA: TGTGCCAGCTCACCAGGACAGGGGGGAAATTCACCCCTCCACTTT.

The V gene is TRBV5-4, the J gene TRBJ2-2, with 7 positions matching TRBD1. There are 15 residues in the CDR3. Trimming removed 2 bases from V and 7 bases from J; junction bases left unmatched: 8. Per germline, CDR1 SGHNT and CDR2 YYREEE (reference sequence). The CDR3 sequence: CASSFVDRVSGELFF. The CDR3 region has the DNA TGTGCCAGCAGCTTTGTCGACAGGGTCAGCGGGGAGCTGTTTTTT.

This clone was found once. This chain connects TRBV18 to TRBJ1-2, with 9 bases matching TRBD1. The germline V gene has CDR1 KGHSH and CDR2 LQKENI. The CDR3 has 14 amino acids. Losses at the gene ends were 3 bases for V and 4 bases for J; bases not matched to a gene: 3. For the CDR3, the DNA is TGTGCCAGCTCACCGTCGGACAGGGGCTATGGCTACACCTTC. Translated: CASSPSDRGYGYTF. Filled out from reference TRBV18 and TRBJ1-2, the complete variable domain reads NAGVMQNPRHLVRRRGQEARLRCSPMKGHSHVYWYRQLPEEGLKFMVYLQKENIIDESGMPKERFSAEFPKEGPSILRIQQVVRGDSAAYFCASSPSDRGYGYTFGSGTRLTVV.

This clone was counted a single time. The chain links TRBV2 to TRBJ1-6, with a possible D match to TRBD1 (6 bases). The CDR3 consists of 13 residues. The germline CDR1 and CDR2 sequences are SNHLY and FYNNEI. Deletions cut 4 bases from V and 8 bases from J, with 9 bases between. The CDR3 nucleotides are TGTGCCAGCAGTGGGGGGCGGGATTCACCCCTCCACTTT. This encodes CASSGGRDSPLHF.

The gene calls are TRBV25-1 and TRBJ2-5; 7 bases are a match to TRBD1. The germline CDR1 and CDR2 sequences are MGHDK and SYGVNS. V trimming: 6 bases; J trimming: 3 bases; junction bases outside the gene matches: 4. The CDR3 is made up of 13 amino acids. The CDR3 nucleotides are TGTGCCAGCAGCCGGGACAGAGAAGAGACCCAGTACTTC. Protein sequence: CASSRDREETQYF.

The chain links TRBV7-9 to TRBJ2-6; TRBD1 matches at 8 bases. The CDR3 covers 18 residues. V was pared by 6 bases and J by 0 bases, with 10 bases of the junction left unmatched. Germline CDR1 is SEHNR and CDR2 is FQNEAQ (reference sequence). The CDR3 DNA is TGTGCCAGCAGTTCATACGGACAGGGCAACTCTGGGGCCAACGTCCTGACTTTC. Amino acid sequence: CASSSYGQGNSGANVLTF.

V usage is TRBV11-3 and J usage is TRBJ1-2; weak D call: TRBD1 (6 bases). V was clipped by 3 bases and J by 4 bases, with 18 bases between them. The CDR3 spans 16 residues. Germline V gene data show CDR1 as SGHNT and CDR2 as YENEEA. CDR3 nucleotides: TGTGCCAGCAGCTTCCTCCGGTGGGGGCAAATCTATGGCTACACCTTC. This translates into CASSFLRWGQIYGYTF.